Presented here are 17 T cell receptor beta chains from one specimen sequenced in a study of cytomegalovirus exposure and HLA in healthy donors. The PCR contained 60 Vbeta and 13 Jbeta primers. Sequencing used immunoSEQ multiplex PCR; TCRdb keeps in-frame clones, though not all of them. The sample has fewer than 200,000 clones; around 81% are singletons. The sequenced sample consisted of PBMCs. The origin of the receptors is a woman aged 25 to 39 in good health and CMV-seronegative.

V usage is TRBV13 and J usage is TRBJ2-2, with TRBD2 identical over 14 bases. Germline V gene sequence: CDR1 PRHDT, CDR2 FYEKMQ (reference sequence). With 5 bases clipped from V and 0 bases from J, the junction kept 8 bases outside the gene matches. CDR3 size: 19 residues. This CDR3 reads CASSPLKTSGGANTGELFF. The CDR3 DNA reads as TGTGCCAGCAGCCCCCTAAAGACTAGCGGGGGGGCGAACACCGGGGAGCTGTTTTTT.

The chain's CDR3 is CASSLDRGHEAFF. The CDR3 DNA follows: TGTGCCAGCAGCTTAGATAGGGGGCATGAAGCTTTCTTT. The chain joins TRBV7-9 to TRBJ1-1; TRBD1 agrees at 7 bases. V lost 1 base, J lost 7 bases, and 3 bases stayed unmatched. The CDR3 is made up of 13 amino acids. CDR1 is SEHNR and CDR2 is FQNEAQ in the germline V gene (reference sequence). The full variable domain, rest sourced from reference TRBV7-9 and TRBJ1-1, is DTGVSQNPRHKITKRGQNVTFRCDPISEHNRLYWYRQTLGQGPEFLTYFQNEAQLEKSRLLSDRFSAERPKGSFSTLEIQRTEQGDSAMYLCASSLDRGHEAFFGQGTRLTVV.

This clone was seen only once. J is TRBJ1-6 and V is TRBV6-5; 7 nucleotides agree with TRBD1. The CDR3 is 15 amino acids. V trimming: 0 bases; J trimming: 9 bases; junction bases outside the gene matches: 5. Germline V lookup: CDR1 MNHEY, CDR2 SVGAGI. The CDR3 DNA reads as TGTGCCAGCAGTTACTCAGCACAGGGGCTTTCACCCCTCCACTTT. Protein sequence: CASSYSAQGLSPLHF.

The chain combines TRBV27 with TRBJ2-3; D may be TRBD1 (6 bases). Germline CDR1 is MNHEY and CDR2 is SMNVEV (reference sequence). The V gene lost 3 bases and the J gene lost 1 base, with 11 bases spanning the gap. This CDR3 has 15 residues. The CDR3 here is CASSLNRVGTDTQYF. Here the CDR3 DNA reads TGTGCCAGCAGTTTGAACAGGGTGGGCACAGATACGCAGTATTTT.

Here the CDR3 reads CASSQRTGLANTGELFF. As DNA, the CDR3 is TGTGCCAGCAGCCAAAGGACAGGGCTCGCGAACACCGGGGAGCTGTTTTTT. The gene calls are TRBV7-9 and TRBJ2-2, with 8 bases identical to TRBD1. Germline lookup yields CDR1 SEHNR and CDR2 FQNEAQ (reference sequence). V trimming: 5 bases; J trimming: 0 bases; junction bases outside the gene matches: 8. CDR3 size: 17 residues.

As to this clone: Mismatch with germline at one junction end may stem from a read error. The genes are TRBV7-9 and TRBJ2-2, with a weak D call TRBD2 (5 bases). CDR1 is SEHNR, CDR2 FQNEAQ, per germline (reference sequence). The CDR3 length is 15 residues. CDR3 in DNA: TGTTCCAGCAGCTTAGGGAGCCCGAACACCGGGGAGCTGTTTTTT. It yields the protein CSSSLGSPNTGELFF. The entire variable domain, with the rest obtained from reference TRBV7-9 and TRBJ2-2, is as follows: DTGVSQNPRHKITKRGQNVTFRCDPISEHNRLYWYRQTLGQGPEFLTYFQNEAQLEKSRLLSDRFSAERPKGSFSTLEIQRTEQGDSAMYLCSSSLGSPNTGELFFGEGSRLTVL.

The V call is TRBV9, the J call TRBJ2-2; TRBD1 aligns across 8 bases. The CDR3 has 16 amino acids. Germline-derived CDR1 and CDR2 are SGDLS and YYNGEE. V was pared by 0 bases and J by 7 bases, with 8 bases of the junction left unmatched. The CDR3 DNA reads as TGTGCCAGCAGCGTAGGAAGGCAGGGGGCTATCGGGGAGCTGTTTTTT. Amino acid sequence: CASSVGRQGAIGELFF.

On this clone: Other DNA sequences in the sample encode the same CDR3. The chain has TRBV28 and TRBJ1-1; no definite D call. The germline gives CDR1 MDHEN, CDR2 SYDVKM. Trimming took 7 bases from V and 1 from J, leaving 4 bases between them. The CDR3 has 11 amino acids. CDR3 sequence (DNA): TGTGCCAGCACGCGGAACACTGAAGCTTTCTTT. Translation: CASTRNTEAFF. The entire variable domain, with the rest obtained from reference TRBV28 and TRBJ1-1, is as follows: DVKVTQSSRYLVKRTGEKVFLECVQDMDHENMFWYRQDPGLGLRLIYFSYDVKMKEKGDIPEGYSVSREKKERFSLILESASTNQTSMYLCASTRNTEAFFGQGTRLTVV.

J is TRBJ2-7 and V is TRBV30, with 9 positions matching TRBD1. Trimming cost V 2 bases and J 2 bases; bases outside gene matches: 4. The germline V gene encodes CDR1 GTSNPN and CDR2 SVGIG (reference sequence). The CDR3 contains 14 residues. CDR3 nucleotides: TGTGCCTGGAGTACGACAGGGGGAGCCTACGAGCAGTACTTC. This encodes CAWSTTGGAYEQYF.

The chain carries TRBV13 and TRBJ1-1, with 7 positions matching TRBD1. CDR1 is PRHDT, CDR2 FYEKMQ, per germline (reference sequence). Trimming cost V 5 bases and J 5 bases; bases outside gene matches: 11. CDR3 size: 15 residues. CDR3 sequence (DNA): TGTGCCAGCAGCCCGAGACAGGGTTTCGGTACTGAAGCTTTCTTT. It translates to CASSPRQGFGTEAFF.

Notes on this clone: An end of the junction differs from the germline gene, which may be a read error. The rearrangement joins TRBV19 to TRBJ2-5; TRBD2 matches at 9 bases. Germline assignment: CDR1 LNHDA and CDR2 SQIVND (reference sequence). This CDR3 region has 17 residues. The CDR3 here is CASSIERGVVDQETQYF. The CDR3, as DNA: TGTGCCAGTAGTATTGAGCGGGGGGTGGTCGACCAGGAGACCCAGTACTTC.

The chain has TRBV19 and TRBJ1-1; possible D gene TRBD1, 5 bases. The CDR3 sequence is 14 residues long. CDR1 and CDR2 from the germline V gene are LNHDA and SQIVND (reference sequence). V was clipped by 11 bases and J by 1 base, with 17 bases between them. CDR3 region: CASHSHQGNTEAFF. CDR3 sequence (DNA): TGTGCCTCCCACAGCCATCAGGGGAACACTGAAGCTTTCTTT.

V is TRBV6-1 and J is TRBJ2-5; possible D gene TRBD1, 6 bases. Germline loops: CDR1 MNHNS, CDR2 SASEGT. V was shortened by 4 bases and J by 5 bases, with 11 bases between the two germline ends. This CDR3 is 13 amino acids long. Written as DNA, the CDR3 is TGTGCCAGCAGTGTGAACAGGGCGGAGACCCAGTACTTC. Translation: CASSVNRAETQYF.

The rearrangement joins TRBV2 to TRBJ1-1; D gene ambiguous. Germline loops: CDR1 SNHLY, CDR2 FYNNEI. V was shortened by 7 bases and J by 4 bases, with 13 bases between the two germline ends. The CDR3 sequence is 13 residues long. In DNA, the CDR3 is TGTGCCAGCATCGGGTATGTGAGCACTGAAGCTTTCTTT. Translation: CASIGYVSTEAFF.

The chain uses TRBV7-9 and TRBJ1-1; perhaps TRBD1 as D (5 bases). Germline V gene data show CDR1 as SEHNR and CDR2 as FQNEAQ (reference sequence). V lost 2 bases and J lost 6, with 10 bases in between. The CDR3 loop spans 13 amino acids. The CDR3 is CASSLSGIAEAFF. DNA of the CDR3: TGTGCCAGCAGCTTATCAGGGATCGCTGAAGCTTTCTTT.

The chain couples TRBV9 to TRBJ2-1; D gene uncertain. The CDR3 is made up of 14 amino acids. V lost 3 bases to trimming and J lost 7 bases, with 14 bases between them. CDR1 and CDR2 from the germline V gene are SGDLS and YYNGEE. DNA of the CDR3: TGTGCCAGCAGCGCCCCCCCTTTCCGGAATGAGCAGTTCTTC. This gives the protein CASSAPPFRNEQFF.

Only a few counts were recorded for this clone. The genes are TRBV11-2 and TRBJ1-1; D possibly corresponds to TRBD1 (5 bases). The CDR3 runs to 12 residues. The germline V gene encodes CDR1 SGHAT and CDR2 FQNNGV. Trimming shortened V by 5 bases and J by 9 bases, and 13 bases separated the two germline ends. The CDR3 sequence is CASSLETEKAFF. The CDR3 DNA sequence: TGTGCCAGCAGCCTTGAGACAGAGAAAGCTTTCTTT. The full variable domain, its missing parts supplied by reference TRBV11-2 and TRBJ1-1, is EAGVAQSPRYKIIEKRQSVAFWCNPISGHATLYWYQQILGQGPKLLIQFQNNGVVDDSQLPKDRFSAERLKGVDSTLKIQPAKLEDSAVYLCASSLETEKAFFGQGTRLTVV.